Presented here are 5 T cell receptor beta chains from one specimen sequenced in a study of cytomegalovirus exposure and HLA in healthy donors. PCR employed 60 Vbeta and 13 Jbeta primers. Repertoires were generated with immunoSEQ multiplex PCR, while TCRdb's copy carries only in-frame clones and drops some. The sample lists more than 85,000 clones, roughly three quarters seen once, with roughly 5% in the top ten. Material: PBMCs. The receptors here all came from a male donor in good health and CMV-seronegative.

V usage is TRBV30 and J usage is TRBJ2-7; a possible D gene is TRBD1 (7 bases). There are 17 residues in the CDR3. Per germline, CDR1 GTSNPN and CDR2 SVGIG (reference sequence). With 6 bases removed from V and 7 bases from J, the gap between germline ends came to 31 bases. The CDR3 region has the DNA TGTGCCTGCACAGGAGGGACAGCATTTGGGGGCCTAGGTGAGCAGTACTTC. Protein: CACTGGTAFGGLGEQYF.

This clone was detected once. This chain links TRBV2 with TRBJ2-7, with no clear D. The length of the CDR3 is 13 residues. V lost 3 bases, J lost 1 base, and 7 bases lay in between. Germline CDR1 SNHLY, CDR2 FYNNEI. The CDR3 reads CASSEAASYEQYF. DNA for the CDR3: TGTGCCAGCAGTGAGGCAGCGTCCTACGAGCAGTACTTC. The full variable domain, rest sourced from reference TRBV2 and TRBJ2-7, is EPEVTQTPSHQVTQMGQEVILRCVPISNHLYFYWYRQILGQKVEFLVSFYNNEISEKSEIFDDQFSVERPDGSNFTLKIRSTKLEDSAMYFCASSEAASYEQYFGPGTRLTVT.

This rearrangement joins TRBV6-5 to TRBJ2-5, with D maybe TRBD1 (6 bases). The J call may be incorrect, as the DNA end agrees better with TRBJ2-7. This CDR3 region has 15 residues. Germline CDR1 and CDR2: MNHEY and SVGAGI. The CDR3 sequence: CASTQARGPSYEQYF. The CDR3 nucleotides read TGTGCCAGCACCCAAGCCAGGGGCCCCTCCTACGAGCAGTACTTC.

The chain links TRBV10-3 to TRBJ1-1; D might be TRBD1 (5 bases). CDR3 length: 14 amino acids. CDR1 ENHRY and CDR2 SYGVKD come from the germline V gene. V lost 4 bases, J lost 4 bases, and 13 bases lay in between. CDR3 nucleotides: TGTGCCATCAGTGCTGGGGGGACGGGCACTGAAGCTTTCTTT. Residues: CAISAGGTGTEAFF.

This rearrangement joins TRBV5-1 to TRBJ2-7; 8 nucleotides agree with TRBD2. With V trimmed by 4 bases and J by 5 bases, 11 bases remained unmatched. The CDR3 extends over 15 amino acids. The germline V gene encodes CDR1 SGHRS and CDR2 YFSETQ. CDR3 DNA: TGCGCCAGCAGCGGCAGCGGGAGTTTGATTAACGAGCAGTACTTC. This gives the protein CASSGSGSLINEQYF.